These 20 T cell receptor beta chains were all obtained from the same sample, sequenced in a study of Ad26.COV2.S vaccination and SARS-CoV-2 variants. As to treatment: over 15 received Ad26.COV2.S at low or high dose, single or two shots; 5 received placebo; per-sample allocation not given. The investigators took samples on day 63 after the first vaccine or placebo injection. Only in-frame clones appear in the TCRdb table, and some are missing; sequencing was by immunoSEQ multiplex PCR. The repertoire consists of about 350,000 clones, with 65% to 90% occurring once and the leading ten covering roughly a tenth. The sample was peripheral blood, taken in a trial of Ad26.COV2.S vaccine versus placebo. These receptors were taken from a person aged 18-65 years who received the Ad26.COV2.S COVID-19 vaccine or a placebo.

The chain employs TRBV4-3 and TRBJ1-4, with D perhaps TRBD1 (5 bases). The CDR3 is 15 amino acids. V gave up 0 bases and J gave up 8 bases, with 13 bases separating them. Germline loops: CDR1 LGHNA, CDR2 YSLEER. The CDR3 sequence is CASSQDLAGREKLFF. CDR3 bases: TGCGCCAGCAGCCAAGATTTGGCAGGGCGGGAAAAACTGTTTTTT.

This chain's CDR3 is CASSHRGLGANVLTF. The DNA of the CDR3 is TGTGCCAGCTCCCACCGGGGTCTAGGGGCCAACGTCCTGACTTTC. This sequence joins TRBV6-5 and TRBJ2-6; a weak D match, TRBD2 (5 bases). The CDR3 extends over 15 amino acids. Between the trimmed V and J ends, which lost 8 bases and 4 bases, there was a span of 15 bases. Germline-derived CDR1 and CDR2 are MNHEY and SVGAGI.

The rearrangement links TRBV28 to TRBJ2-5; D call uncertain. Germline CDR1 and CDR2: MDHEN and SYDVKM. This CDR3 comprises 13 residues. The V and J ends lost 5 bases and 4 bases respectively, with 11 bases between them. For the CDR3, the DNA is TGTGCCAGCAGTGCCCCCGCATTAGAGACCCAGTACTTC. Its protein product is CASSAPALETQYF. Supplemented by reference TRBV28 and TRBJ2-5, the full variable domain reads DVKVTQSSRYLVKRTGEKVFLECVQDMDHENMFWYRQDPGLGLRLIYFSYDVKMKEKGDIPEGYSVSREKKERFSLILESASTNQTSMYLCASSAPALETQYFGPGTRLLVL.

V and J are TRBV6-6 and TRBJ1-5; D not resolved. The V gene's germline CDR1 is MNHNY and CDR2 SVGAGI (reference sequence). The CDR3 totals 12 residues. V shed 5 bases and J shed 7 bases, with 9 bases lying between them. The CDR3 sequence is CASSTGLQPQHF. The CDR3 nucleotides read TGTGCCAGCAGTACCGGGTTGCAGCCCCAGCATTTT.

The V and J genes are TRBV30 and TRBJ1-2; D is uncertain. Germline-derived CDR1 and CDR2 are GTSNPN and SVGIG (reference sequence). The length of the CDR3 is 15 residues. V gave up 2 bases and J gave up 5 bases, with 18 bases separating them. The DNA of the CDR3 is TGTGCCTGGAGTCAGAGTTACCCTCCGTATTATGGCTACACCTTC. Protein product: CAWSQSYPPYYGYTF.

The rearrangement joins TRBV7-6 to TRBJ1-1; D gene ambiguous. The CDR3 is 12 residues long. V lost 5 bases, J lost 7 bases, and 11 bases lay in between. Germline lookup yields CDR1 SGHVS and CDR2 FNYEAQ. The CDR3 spells CASSHHSNEAFF. CDR3 in DNA: TGTGCCAGCAGCCACCACTCAAATGAAGCTTTCTTT.

The genes are TRBV24-1 and TRBJ1-2; maybe TRBD1 (6 bases). The CDR3 spans 15 residues. V was pared by 4 bases and J by 2 bases, with 13 bases between. Germline loops: CDR1 KGHDR, CDR2 SFDVKD. The CDR3 sequence is CATSDQDSENYGYTF. In DNA form, the CDR3 reads TGTGCCACCAGTGACCAGGACAGTGAGAACTATGGCTACACCTTC.

This rearrangement joins TRBV2 to TRBJ1-2, with TRBD1 identical over 9 bases. CDR3 length: 14 amino acids. From germline, CDR1 is SNHLY and CDR2 FYNNEI. J was trimmed by 5 bases and V by 6 bases; bases with no gene match: 7. CDR3 sequence: CASRRTGDVYGYTF. In DNA, the CDR3 is TGTGCCAGCAGGAGGACAGGGGATGTGTATGGCTACACCTTC.

The CDR3 bases are TGTGCCAGTATCAGGGGGGCTCAAGAAGACTATGGCTACACCTTC. Encoded protein: CASIRGAQEDYGYTF. V and J are TRBV19 and TRBJ1-2; 7 nucleotides agree with TRBD1. Unmatched junction bases numbered 11, after V lost 7 bases and J lost 3 bases. The CDR3 sequence is 15 residues long. Germline CDR1 and CDR2: LNHDA and SQIVND (reference sequence).

This rearrangement joins TRBV5-1 to TRBJ2-1; D perhaps matches TRBD1 (7 bases). The germline V and J ends were trimmed by 4 bases and 0 bases, with 11 bases remaining between them. Germline CDR1 reads SGHRS; CDR2 reads YFSETQ. This CDR3 comprises 15 residues. The CDR3 sequence is CASSQGGGSYNEQFF. The CDR3 nucleotides are TGCGCCAGCAGCCAGGGGGGCGGCTCCTACAATGAGCAGTTCTTC.

This chain joins TRBV5-1 and TRBJ2-3, with no clear D. This CDR3 region has 14 residues. The V end lost 4 bases, the J end lost 2 bases, and 11 bases lay between the germline ends. Looked up from germline, CDR1 is SGHRS and CDR2 is YFSETQ. In nucleotides, the CDR3 is TGCGCCAGCAGCCTTACTACCTACACAGATACGCAGTATTTT. Translation gives CASSLTTYTDTQYF. The full variable domain, with the rest looked up from reference TRBV5-1 and TRBJ2-3, is KAGVTQTPRYLIKTRGQQVTLSCSPISGHRSVSWYQQTPGQGLQFLFEYFSETQRNKGNFPGRFSGRQFSNSRSEMNVSTLELGDSALYLCASSLTTYTDTQYFGPGTRLTVL.

This chain links TRBV5-6 with TRBJ1-5; D is undetermined. V lost 1 base to trimming and J lost 2 bases, with 10 bases between them. This CDR3 is built from 15 residues. Germline lookup yields CDR1 SGHDT and CDR2 YYEEEE. The CDR3 DNA reads as TGTGCCAGCAGCTTGTACAGTACGGGCAATCAGCCCCAGCATTTT. It is translated as CASSLYSTGNQPQHF.

To note about this clone: A junction boundary mismatches the germline segment, possibly from a read error. This chain links TRBV2 with TRBJ2-2; D uncertain. Per germline, CDR1 SNHLY and CDR2 FYNNEI. CDR3 length equals 15 residues. CDR3 protein: CASSSQPPNTGELFF. The DNA for the CDR3 is TGTGCCAGCAGTTCTCAACCCCCTAACACGGGGGAGCTGTTTTTT.

This clone has only one observation. The chain uses TRBV28 and TRBJ1-2; D is uncertain. This CDR3 has 12 amino acids. CDR1 and CDR2 (germline): MDHEN, SYDVKM. Trimming took off 2 bases at V and 9 bases at J, with 10 bases between the two ends. The CDR3 sequence: CASSLEEYSYTF. In DNA, the CDR3 is TGTGCCAGCAGTTTAGAGGAGTATAGCTACACCTTC.

The chain recombines TRBV29-1 with TRBJ2-1; TRBD2 is a possible D gene (6 bases). Germline V gene lookup returns CDR1 SQVTM and CDR2 ANQGSEA. Trimming cost V 4 bases and J 15 bases, with 13 bases left between them. This CDR3 is 10 amino acids long. The chain's CDR3 is CSVVGTPAFF. CDR3 coding DNA: TGCAGCGTTGTAGGGACTCCGGCGTTCTTC.

V and J are TRBV7-8 and TRBJ1-4; 9 nucleotides align to TRBD1. V gave up 4 bases and J gave up 7 bases; unmatched junction bases: 4. The CDR3 is made up of 14 amino acids. Germline V gene lookup returns CDR1 SGHVS and CDR2 FQNEAQ. CDR3 in amino acids: CASSSTGGSEKLFF. In nucleotides, the CDR3 is TGTGCCAGCAGCTCGACAGGGGGAAGTGAAAAACTGTTTTTT.

The chain joins TRBV7-9 to TRBJ2-7; the D gene is possibly TRBD2 (5 bases). The CDR3 spans 14 residues. The germline gives CDR1 SEHNR, CDR2 FQNEAQ (reference sequence). V lost 2 bases to trimming and J lost 1 base, with 9 bases between them. As DNA, the CDR3 is TGTGCCAGCAGCTTATTCCGGGGATCCTACGAGCAGTACTTC. It yields the protein CASSLFRGSYEQYF.

This clone has just a few counts. The V gene is TRBV14, the J gene TRBJ2-7; D remains unclear. The CDR3 spans 15 residues. CDR1 and CDR2 (germline): SGHDN, FVKESK. The V gene lost 1 base and the J gene lost 6 bases, with 16 bases spanning the gap. CDR3 residues: CASSQAGPRAREQYF. CDR3 nucleotides: TGTGCCAGCAGCCAAGCAGGCCCTCGGGCACGCGAGCAGTACTTC.

The chain joins TRBV4-2 to TRBJ2-7; D is uncertain. The CDR3 runs 16 residues. Trimming left V 2 bases short and J 2 bases short, with 16 bases between. The germline gives CDR1 LGHNA, CDR2 YNFKEQ. CDR3 nucleotides: TGTGCCAGCAGCCAAAATATGGATGGGTCTCCCTACGAGCAGTACTTC. This codes for CASSQNMDGSPYEQYF.

A word on this clone: The same CDR3 can be traced to other DNA sequences in this sample. The chain uses TRBV3-1 (or the pseudogene TRBV3-2) and TRBJ2-3; the D call may be TRBD1 or TRBD2 (5 bases each). The CDR3 consists of 16 residues. V was clipped by 1 base and J by 0 bases, with 11 bases between them. CDR1 is LGHDT and CDR2 is YNNKEL in the germline V gene (reference sequence). This CDR3 reads CASSQAPGLSTDTQYF. The CDR3 DNA follows: TGTGCCAGCAGCCAAGCTCCGGGGCTTAGCACAGATACGCAGTATTTT.